The present TCR beta chain was sequenced within a study of blood T cells in healthy people across ages. Study overall: Per two T cells, about one barcoded beta molecule was captured through template switching. General study findings and limits: Long-lived donors had more naive CD4+ cells and higher diversity than aged donors.

Primers used in a second PCR of about 7 to 12 cycles were a sample-barcoded 5' primer and a J-beta primer mix. TCRdb reprocessed the 5' RACE reads with MiXCR, giving one entry per CDR3 protein. The sample gives 1 million to 1.2 million distinct CDR3 sequences, 35% to 40% of which show up once; 13% is in the top ten. Germline assignment: CDR1 MNHEY and CDR2 SVGEGT. Trimming left V 5 bases short and J 11 bases short, with 12 bases between. This CDR3 is built from 11 residues. The sample holds one count of this clonotype. Its antigen is unknown. Each donor supplied around 9.6 milliliters of peripheral blood.

The receptor comes from a man between 18 and 29 years old in good health. This rearrangement joins TRBV6-2 or TRBV6-3 to TRBJ1-1; D remains ambiguous. The sample was blood. In nucleotides, the CDR3 is TGTGCCAGCAGTAGACGTCTCTTGGCTTTCTTT. Translating it yields CASSRRLLAFF.